A single sample gave rise to the 5 T cell receptor beta chains below, sequenced in a study of human T cells and chemical hapten exposure. The time point denotes: patch test 2, 6 weeks after DPC sensitization. Sample treatment: therapeutic diphenylcyclopropenone sensitization with weekly scalp DPC. TCRdb fed the RACE reads into MiXCR, producing one record per CDR3 protein. The data show about 84,000 distinct CDR3 sequences, roughly 10% seen once. Material: whole blood, obtained in connection with sensitization to the hapten diphenylcyclopropenone (DPC). These receptors all come from a woman aged 45-65 years with alopecia areata. Some clones in this sample may be carry-over from other donors' samples.

This clonotype was detected ten times or more. The chain joins TRBV18 to TRBJ1-5; D perhaps matches TRBD1 (6 bases). The CDR3 sequence is 16 residues long. V was trimmed by 2 bases and J by 3 bases, leaving 14 bases between them. Germline V lookup: CDR1 KGHSH, CDR2 LQKENI. The CDR3 nucleotides read TGTGCCAGCTCACCAAATTCGGGGGCCAACAATCAGCCCCAGCATTTT. This encodes CASSPNSGANNQPQHF.

The sample holds many counts of this clonotype. J is TRBJ2-1 and V is TRBV19, with 8 positions matching TRBD1. CDR3 length equals 15 residues. Germline V CDR1 and CDR2: LNHDA, SQIVND (reference sequence). J gave up 4 bases and V 6 bases, and 8 bases lay outside the gene matches. This chain's CDR3 is CASSHTGGGYNEQFF. The CDR3 DNA reads as TGTGCCAGTAGCCACACAGGGGGTGGATACAATGAGCAGTTCTTC.

This clonotype was recorded a few times. This chain connects TRBV2 to TRBJ2-2; D not certain. CDR3 length: 14 amino acids. Deletions cut 6 bases from V and 0 bases from J, with 8 bases between. The germline CDR1 and CDR2 sequences are SNHLY and FYNNEI. The CDR3 DNA reads as TGTGCCAGCAGGACGGAGACGAACACCGGGGAGCTGTTTTTT. This sequence encodes CASRTETNTGELFF.

This clonotype showed up just a few times. The rearrangement links TRBV7-9 to TRBJ2-7; 8 bases map to TRBD2. The CDR3 runs 12 residues. Per germline, CDR1 SEHNR and CDR2 FQNEAQ (reference sequence). With 11 bases clipped from V and 0 bases from J, the junction kept 3 bases outside the gene matches. The CDR3 bases are TGTGCCTGCGGGGGGAGCTCCTACGAGCAGTACTTC. It translates to CACGGSSYEQYF. The full variable domain, completed using reference TRBV7-9 and TRBJ2-7, is DTGVSQNPRHKITKRGQNVTFRCDPISEHNRLYWYRQTLGQGPEFLTYFQNEAQLEKSRLLSDRFSAERPKGSFSTLEIQRTEQGDSAMYLCACGGSSYEQYFGPGTRLTVT.

This clonotype was observed at least ten times. This chain uses TRBV28 with TRBJ1-4; no firm D call. The germline V gene has CDR1 MDHEN and CDR2 SYDVKM. With 4 bases removed from V and 8 bases from J, the gap between germline ends came to 20 bases. This CDR3 region has 16 residues. The CDR3 loop is CASSSVPRIREEKLFF. In nucleotides, the CDR3 is TGTGCCAGCAGTTCAGTCCCCCGGATTAGGGAGGAAAAACTGTTTTTT.